The next 29 T cell receptor beta chains were all read from a single sample in a study of T cells in Graves' hyperthyroidism and ophthalmopathy. The investigators amplified TCR beta CDR3 regions from RNA transcripts. A first-round RT-PCR of the TCR CDR3 used the HTBI primer set. TCRdb used MiXCR to reprocess the multiplex PCR reads, holding one entry per CDR3 protein. This sample has around 34,000 distinct CDR3 sequences, with around half found just once. Sequencing was performed on blood. The receptors stem from a woman aged 35 to 49 with Graves' ophthalmopathy.

With respect to this clonotype: A clone one base away is much larger, so this may be a read error. The CDR3 end shows no conserved phenylalanine or tryptophan, and so a read error is likely. The chain carries TRBV4-3 and TRBJ1-2; D ambiguous. The CDR3 runs to 13 residues. From germline, CDR1 is LGHNA and CDR2 YSLEER. Trimming took 1 base from V and 8 from J, leaving 11 bases between them. The CDR3 here is CASSQVTGRGYTL. In DNA, the CDR3 is TGCGCCAGCAGCCAAGTTACCGGGAGGGGCTACACCCTC.

The chain couples TRBV29-1 to TRBJ2-1; TRBD2 matches at 7 bases. The V segment lost 8 bases and the J segment 8 bases; nucleotides outside the gene matches: 12. The germline CDR1 and CDR2 sequences are SQVTM and ANQGSEA. The CDR3 is made up of 13 amino acids. The CDR3 nucleotides read TGCAGCTTAGGGCTAGCGGTAAACGATGAGCAGTTCTTC. It yields the protein CSLGLAVNDEQFF.

V and J are TRBV27 and TRBJ1-2; no firm D call. Germline V lookup: CDR1 MNHEY, CDR2 SMNVEV (reference sequence). Between the trimmed V and J ends, which lost 4 bases and 13 bases, there was a span of 7 bases. The CDR3 runs to 9 residues. As DNA, the CDR3 is TGTGCCAGCAGTTCCGGCAGCACCTTC. Protein: CASSSGSTF.

This rearrangement joins TRBV9 to TRBJ1-5, with 9 bases aligning to TRBD1. The CDR3 covers 14 residues. The ends lost 3 bases at V and 7 bases at J; junction bases unmatched: 5. CDR1 is SGDLS and CDR2 is YYNGEE in the germline V gene. The CDR3 sequence is CASSGGTGLQPQHF. CDR3 DNA sequence: TGTGCCAGCAGCGGGGGGACAGGGCTGCAGCCCCAGCATTTT.

This clonotype was seen only a few times. V usage is TRBV10-1 and J usage is TRBJ1-4, with a possible D match to TRBD1 (5 bases). This CDR3 contains 13 residues. The germline CDR1 and CDR2 sequences are WNHNN and SYGVQD (reference sequence). V was pared by 4 bases and J by 8 bases, with 11 bases between. Written as DNA, the CDR3 is TGCGCCAGCAGTGCCCAGGGACGGGAAAAACTGTTTTTT. Translation: CASSAQGREKLFF.

This clonotype occurred many times. A read error may explain this, as a much larger clone is one base away. The V and J genes are TRBV24-1 and TRBJ2-1; perhaps TRBD1 as D (6 bases). The CDR3 spans 16 residues. V was pared by 3 bases and J by 4 bases, with 15 bases between. From germline, CDR1 is KGHDR and CDR2 SFDVKD. The CDR3 coding sequence is TGTGCCACCAGTGATCCGGCCGGGACAAATTACAATGAGCAGTTCTTC. Its protein product is CATSDPAGTNYNEQFF.

The J gene is TRBJ1-4, the V gene TRBV5-1; TRBD1 agrees at 9 bases. The germline gives CDR1 SGHRS, CDR2 YFSETQ. This CDR3 is built from 16 residues. V lost 4 bases to trimming and J lost 4 bases; unmatched junction nucleotides: 8. Written as DNA, the CDR3 is TGCGCCAGCAGCAGGGGGGGACAGGGCAATAATGAAAAACTGTTTTTT. It is translated as CASSRGGQGNNEKLFF. The variable domain in full, with the rest retrieved from reference TRBV5-1 and TRBJ1-4, is KAGVTQTPRYLIKTRGQQVTLSCSPISGHRSVSWYQQTPGQGLQFLFEYFSETQRNKGNFPGRFSGRQFSNSRSEMNVSTLELGDSALYLCASSRGGQGNNEKLFFGSGTQLSVL.

This clonotype was seen more than once but under ten times. This CDR3 is missing its conserved last phenylalanine or tryptophan, likely due to a read error. The limits of the CDR3 on the DNA are not certain, so only TCRdb's listed CDR3 is given. The V gene is TRBV7-2, the J gene TRBJ2-5. The length of the CDR3 is 10 amino acids, counting both ends. The germline gives CDR1 SGHTA, CDR2 FQGNSA. CDR3: CASSLAVETH.

Many counts were recorded for this clonotype. This chain links TRBV6-5 with TRBJ2-7, with 9 bases fitting TRBD1. Germline CDR1 and CDR2: MNHEY and SVGAGI. CDR3 length: 16 residues. Losses at the gene ends were 4 bases for V and 2 bases for J; bases not matched to a gene: 9. CDR3 sequence: CASSFSTGGGTYEQYF. The CDR3 DNA sequence: TGTGCCAGCAGTTTCTCCACAGGGGGCGGCACCTACGAGCAGTACTTC.

This clonotype has a single count. The V gene is TRBV20-1, the J gene TRBJ2-7, with 8 bases that match TRBD1. CDR1 and CDR2 (germline): DFQATT, SNEGSKA (reference sequence). The CDR3 covers 13 residues. The ends lost 4 bases at V and 5 bases at J; junction bases unmatched: 7. CDR3 protein: CSATQGDGDEQYF. The CDR3 DNA reads TGCAGTGCTACACAGGGGGATGGGGACGAGCAGTACTTC.

In this sample, this clonotype turned up many times. The CDR3: CASSPLSGLAGASYNEQFF. CDR3 nucleotides: TGCGCCAGCAGCCCACTATCGGGACTAGCGGGCGCTTCCTACAATGAGCAGTTCTTC. The chain joins TRBV5-1 to TRBJ2-1; 12 nucleotides align to TRBD2. The trim removed 4 bases at V and 1 base at J, leaving 12 bases unmatched. In germline, CDR1 is SGHRS, CDR2 YFSETQ. This CDR3 has 19 residues.

This clonotype was seen many times. The chain couples TRBV29-1 to TRBJ2-3; D unclear. This CDR3 contains 14 residues. Trimming took 5 bases from V and 3 from J, leaving 15 bases between them. Germline V CDR1 and CDR2: SQVTM, ANQGSEA. The CDR3 region has the DNA TGCAGCGTTATAAGGGCCAGACGTACAGATACGCAGTATTTT. Its translation: CSVIRARRTDTQYF.

At least ten counts were recorded for this clonotype. The V call is TRBV6-5, the J call TRBJ2-1; TRBD1 or TRBD2 may be the D gene (5 bases each). V was shortened by 7 bases and J by 2 bases, with 12 bases between the two germline ends. The length of the CDR3 is 14 residues. Germline V CDR1 and CDR2: MNHEY, SVGAGI. CDR3 sequence reads: CASIGTGAYNEQFF. In nucleotides, the CDR3 is TGTGCCAGCATCGGGACCGGAGCCTACAATGAGCAGTTCTTC.

Regarding this clonotype: This may be a read error, as it is one base from a much larger clone. This sequence joins TRBV10-1 and TRBJ2-1; D gene ambiguous. The CDR3 totals 12 residues. Germline CDR1 is WNHNN and CDR2 is SYGVQD (reference sequence). CDR3: CASSPREDGQFF. The DNA of the CDR3 is TGTGCCAGCTCACCACGAGAGGATGGGCAGTTCTTC.

This clonotype was observed at least ten times. The chain is built from TRBV5-6 and TRBJ1-5; D unclear. The CDR3 contains 13 residues. Trimming shortened V by 0 bases and J by 5 bases, and 6 bases separated the two germline ends. Germline values: CDR1 SGHDT, CDR2 YYEEEE. DNA for the CDR3: TGTGCCAGCAGCTTGGAGGCCCATCAGCCCCAGCATTTT. Residues: CASSLEAHQPQHF.

This clonotype was detected ten times or more. This chain connects TRBV19 to TRBJ2-5, with 8 nucleotides matching TRBD1. Germline assignment: CDR1 LNHDA and CDR2 SQIVND (reference sequence). J gave up 1 base and V 4 bases, and 2 bases lay outside the gene matches. The CDR3 loop spans 14 amino acids. CDR3 bases: TGTGCCAGTAGTACTGACAGGGGCCAAGAGACCCAGTACTTC. Translating it yields CASSTDRGQETQYF.

This clonotype was seen only a few times. This sequence joins TRBV2 and TRBJ1-4; D possibly corresponds to TRBD1 (5 bases). This CDR3 spans 14 amino acids. Trimming removed 6 bases at V and 10 bases at J, with 18 bases between. In germline, CDR1 is SNHLY, CDR2 FYNNEI. The CDR3 DNA follows: TGTGCCAGCAGACCGGGGGGACGCTCTGGAAAACTGTTTTTT. Translating it yields CASRPGGRSGKLFF.

This clonotype has a count of ten or more. This CDR3 is CASSPKASGVSSYNEQFF. The CDR3, as DNA: TGTGCCAGCAGCCCTAAGGCAAGCGGGGTCAGCTCCTACAATGAGCAGTTCTTC. This chain uses TRBV9 with TRBJ2-1; TRBD2 matches 7 bases. Trimming at V came to 4 bases and at J to 0 bases, leaving 13 bases not matched to a gene. Germline lookup yields CDR1 SGDLS and CDR2 YYNGEE. The CDR3 has 18 residues.

This clonotype was detected ten times or more. The chain couples TRBV4-3 to TRBJ2-7, with D unclear. With 3 bases removed from V and 2 bases from J, the gap between germline ends came to 8 bases. This CDR3 contains 13 residues. Germline CDR1 is LGHNA and CDR2 is YSLEER. The chain's CDR3 is CASSQGTTYEQYF. The CDR3 nucleotides are TGCGCCAGCAGCCAGGGAACCACCTACGAGCAGTACTTC.

This clonotype was seen many times. V is TRBV6-5 and J is TRBJ1-4; D is ambiguous. Germline CDR1 reads MNHEY; CDR2 reads SVGAGI. The CDR3 contains 11 residues. The V end lost 10 bases, the J end lost 10 bases, and 13 bases lay between the germline ends. CDR3 nucleotides: TGTGCCACCGCCGGGAGCGGAAAACTGTTTTTT. Residues: CATAGSGKLFF.

The rearrangement uses TRBV20-1 and TRBJ1-6; D gene uncertain. Trimming took 4 bases from V and 0 from J, leaving 16 bases between them. Germline CDR1 reads DFQATT; CDR2 reads SNEGSKA (reference sequence). The length of the CDR3 is 17 residues. The CDR3 DNA sequence: TGCAGTGCTAACCCGACTTATACGAGCTCCTATAATTCACCCCTCCACTTT. Its translation is CSANPTYTSSYNSPLHF.

This clonotype was seen just once. The CDR3 DNA is TGTGCCAGCAGCTTAGAGGGGGTTACAGATACGCAGTATTTT. Translated, it gives CASSLEGVTDTQYF. The V call is TRBV13, the J call TRBJ2-3, with D perhaps matching TRBD1 (6 bases). Looked up from germline, CDR1 is PRHDT and CDR2 is FYEKMQ (reference sequence). Trimming shortened V by 1 base and J by 3 bases, and 8 bases separated the two germline ends. CDR3 length equals 14 residues.

The V gene is TRBV24-1, the J gene TRBJ2-2, with D uncertain. The germline V gene encodes CDR1 KGHDR and CDR2 SFDVKD. CDR3 length: 13 amino acids. The V end was cut by 4 bases, the J end by 5 bases, with 7 bases between. For the CDR3, the DNA is TGTGCCACCAGTGAATTTGCAACCGGGGAGCTGTTTTTT. The encoded protein is CATSEFATGELFF.

By proportion, this clonotype is medium-sized. V is TRBV7-8 and J is TRBJ2-3; D ambiguous. This CDR3 has 9 residues. The germline CDR1 and CDR2 sequences are SGHVS and FQNEAQ. V gave up 8 bases and J gave up 6 bases, with 3 bases separating them. The CDR3 loop is CASPDTQYF. The CDR3 DNA follows: TGTGCCAGCCCGGATACGCAGTATTTT. The entire variable domain, with the rest obtained from reference TRBV7-8 and TRBJ2-3, is as follows: GAGVSQSPRYKVAKRGQDVALRCDPISGHVSLFWYQQALGQGPEFLTYFQNEAQLDKSGLPSDRFFAERPEGSVSTLKIQRTQQEDSAVYLCASPDTQYFGPGTRLTVL.

Concerning this clonotype itself: It is unclear where the CDR3 begins or ends on the DNA, so no DNA is shown, and the CDR3 is as TCRdb lists it. The rearrangement links TRBV24-1 to TRBJ1-4. Including both end residues, the CDR3 is 24 amino acids long. Germline loops: CDR1 KGHDR, CDR2 SFDVKD. The CDR3 loop is CATSDPSTLEETQYFGRVSEKLFF.

This clonotype has just one count. An end of the junction differs from the germline gene, which may be a read error. This chain links TRBV7-2 with TRBJ2-7; D might be TRBD1 (6 bases). Per the germline V gene, CDR1 is SGHTA and CDR2 is FQGNSA. This CDR3 comprises 15 residues. CDR3: CGSSLAQGESYEQCF. The CDR3 nucleotides are TGTGGCAGCAGCTTAGCACAGGGAGAATCCTACGAGCAGTGCTTC. The variable domain in full, completed from reference TRBV7-2 and TRBJ2-7, reads GAGVSQSPSNKVTEKGKDVELRCDPISGHTALYWYRQSLGQGLEFLIYFQGNSAPDKSGLPSDRFSAERTGGSVSTLTIQRTQQEDSAVYLCGSSLAQGESYEQCFGPGTRLTVT.

The genes are TRBV11-3 and TRBJ2-5; 12 positions agree with TRBD2. V was clipped by 6 bases and J by 5 bases; unmatched bases: 7. Germline values: CDR1 SGHNT, CDR2 YENEEA. The CDR3 is 15 amino acids. CDR3 sequence (DNA): TGTGCCAGCAGAGCTCTAGCGGGGGGGCAGGAGACCCAGTACTTC. Translation: CASRALAGGQETQYF. Together with reference TRBV11-3 and TRBJ2-5, the CDR3 gives the full variable domain: EAGVVQSPRYKIIEKKQPVAFWCNPISGHNTLYWYLQNLGQGPELLIRYENEEAVDDSQLPKDRFSAERLKGVDSTLKIQPAELGDSAVYLCASRALAGGQETQYFGPGTRLLVL.

The chain has TRBV10-3 and TRBJ2-6, with TRBD1 as a possible D gene (5 bases). Germline V gives CDR1 ENHRY, CDR2 SYGVKD. The V gene lost 7 bases and the J gene lost 8 bases, with 9 bases spanning the gap. The CDR3 consists of 12 residues. DNA of the CDR3: TGTGCCATCACCAAGGACACCAACGTCCTGACTTTC. It specifies CAITKDTNVLTF.

Worth noting for this clonotype: One base away lies a much larger clone, so this may be a sequencing read error. The chain uses TRBV2 and TRBJ1-4; D is unresolved. Trimming left V 5 bases short and J 8 bases short, with 15 bases between. The CDR3 is made up of 14 amino acids. The V gene's germline CDR1 is SNHLY and CDR2 FYNNEI. In DNA form, the CDR3 reads TGTGCCAGCAGTTCGGACGGGTCTCGGGAAAAACTGTTTTTT. Translating gives CASSSDGSREKLFF. Based on the CDR3 plus reference TRBV2 and TRBJ1-4, the full variable domain is EPEVTQTPSHQVTQMGQEVILRCVPISNHLYFYWYRQILGQKVEFLVSFYNNEISEKSEIFDDQFSVERPDGSNFTLKIRSTKLEDSAMYFCASSSDGSREKLFFGSGTQLSVL.